This TCR beta chain was captured by sequencing in a study of cytomegalovirus exposure and HLA in healthy donors. The CDR3 length is 15 residues. Germline values: CDR1 MNHEY, CDR2 SVGAGI. V lost 5 bases, J lost 2 bases, and 6 bases stayed unmatched. PCR employed 60 Vbeta and 13 Jbeta primers. Sequencing used immunoSEQ multiplex PCR; TCRdb keeps in-frame clones, though not all of them. The data show 150,000 to 200,000 clones, with around 81% seen just once and roughly 5.2% held by the top ten. This TCR was recovered from a young woman in good health and CMV-seropositive. V and J are TRBV6-5 and TRBJ1-3; 7 bases are a match to TRBD1. The sample consisted of PBMCs. CDR3: CASSPQQGPGNTIYF. The CDR3 coding sequence is TGTGCCAGCAGTCCTCAACAGGGGCCTGGAAACACCATATATTTT.